This T cell receptor (beta chain) was obtained from a study of blood T cells in healthy people across ages. The draw of peripheral blood yielded around 9.6 milliliters from each donor. Using a J-beta primer mix together with a sample-barcoded 5' primer, a second PCR was run for about 7 to 12 cycles. All cDNA molecules were each tagged by a template-switch adaptor with 12 random nucleotides. TCRdb fed the 5' RACE reads into MiXCR, producing one record per CDR3 protein. Altogether some 1,800,000 distinct CDR3 sequences are present, roughly two fifths being singletons, with the ten largest covering 23%. Study-level results: The authors considered diversity estimates from one million T cells to be underestimates.

Germline loops: CDR1 SGHDN, CDR2 FVKESK. The CDR3 loop spans 16 amino acids. With 1 base removed from V and 4 bases from J, the gap between germline ends came to 16 bases. As to this clonotype: Antigen unknown.

The rearrangement joins TRBV14 to TRBJ1-1, with D tentatively TRBD1 (6 bases). The sequenced sample consisted of blood. This receptor was obtained from a human donor in good health. The CDR3 sequence: CASSQVGRGLATEAFF. The CDR3 DNA is TGTGCCAGCAGCCAAGTTGGCAGGGGTTTGGCCACTGAAGCTTTCTTT.